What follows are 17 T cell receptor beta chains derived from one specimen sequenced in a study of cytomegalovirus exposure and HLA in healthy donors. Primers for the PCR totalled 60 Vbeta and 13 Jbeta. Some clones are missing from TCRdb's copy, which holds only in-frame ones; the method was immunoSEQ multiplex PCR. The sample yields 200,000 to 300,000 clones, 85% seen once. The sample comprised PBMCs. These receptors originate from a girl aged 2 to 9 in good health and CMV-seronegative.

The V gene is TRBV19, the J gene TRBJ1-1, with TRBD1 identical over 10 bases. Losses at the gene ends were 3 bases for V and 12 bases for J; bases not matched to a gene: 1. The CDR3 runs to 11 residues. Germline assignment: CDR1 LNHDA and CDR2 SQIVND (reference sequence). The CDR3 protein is CASSMGQGTFF. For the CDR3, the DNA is TGTGCCAGTAGTATGGGACAGGGGACTTTCTTT.

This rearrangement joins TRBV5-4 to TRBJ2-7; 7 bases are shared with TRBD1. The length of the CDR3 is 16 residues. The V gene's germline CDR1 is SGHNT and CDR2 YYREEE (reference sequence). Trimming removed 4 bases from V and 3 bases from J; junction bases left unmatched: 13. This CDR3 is CASSGLMTGQIYEQYF. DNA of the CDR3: TGTGCCAGCAGCGGCCTCATGACAGGGCAAATCTACGAGCAGTACTTC.

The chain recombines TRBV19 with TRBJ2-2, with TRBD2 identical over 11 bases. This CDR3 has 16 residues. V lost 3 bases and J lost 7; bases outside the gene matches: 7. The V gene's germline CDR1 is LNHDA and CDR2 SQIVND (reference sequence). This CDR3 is CASSILAGGSGGELFF. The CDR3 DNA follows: TGTGCCAGTAGTATTCTAGCGGGAGGTAGTGGCGGGGAGCTGTTTTTT.

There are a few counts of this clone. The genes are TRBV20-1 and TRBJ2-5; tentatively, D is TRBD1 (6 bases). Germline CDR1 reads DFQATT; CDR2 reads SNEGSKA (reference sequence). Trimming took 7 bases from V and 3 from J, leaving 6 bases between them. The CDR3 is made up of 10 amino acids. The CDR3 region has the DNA TGCAGTGGACAGGAAGAGACCCAGTACTTC. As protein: CSGQEETQYF.

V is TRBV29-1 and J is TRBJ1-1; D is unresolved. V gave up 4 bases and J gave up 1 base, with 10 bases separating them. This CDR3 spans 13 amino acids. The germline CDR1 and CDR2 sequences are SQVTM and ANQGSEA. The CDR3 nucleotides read TGCAGCGTTGTCCGTTGGCAGAACACTGAAGCTTTCTTT. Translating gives CSVVRWQNTEAFF.

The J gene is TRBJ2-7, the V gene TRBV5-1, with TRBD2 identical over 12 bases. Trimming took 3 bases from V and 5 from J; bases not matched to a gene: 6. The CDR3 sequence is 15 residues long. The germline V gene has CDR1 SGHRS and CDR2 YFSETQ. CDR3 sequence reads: CASSYRLAGVHEQYF. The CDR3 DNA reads TGCGCCAGCAGCTACCGACTAGCGGGGGTCCACGAGCAGTACTTC.

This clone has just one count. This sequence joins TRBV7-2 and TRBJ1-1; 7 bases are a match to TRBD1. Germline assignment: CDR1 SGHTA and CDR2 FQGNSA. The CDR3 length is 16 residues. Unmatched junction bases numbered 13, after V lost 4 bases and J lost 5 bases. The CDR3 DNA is TGTGCCAGCAGCTCCACGGGGGACAGTGGAGATACTGAAGCTTTCTTT. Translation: CASSSTGDSGDTEAFF. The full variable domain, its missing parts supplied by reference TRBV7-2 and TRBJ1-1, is GAGVSQSPSNKVTEKGKDVELRCDPISGHTALYWYRQSLGQGLEFLIYFQGNSAPDKSGLPSDRFSAERTGGSVSTLTIQRTQQEDSAVYLCASSSTGDSGDTEAFFGQGTRLTVV.

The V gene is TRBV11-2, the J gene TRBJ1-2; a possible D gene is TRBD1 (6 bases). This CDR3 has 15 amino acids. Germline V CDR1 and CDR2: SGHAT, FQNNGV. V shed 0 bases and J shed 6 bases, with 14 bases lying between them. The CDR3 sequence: CASSLDLAGVDGYTF. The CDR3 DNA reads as TGTGCCAGCAGCTTAGATCTGGCAGGGGTAGATGGCTACACCTTC.

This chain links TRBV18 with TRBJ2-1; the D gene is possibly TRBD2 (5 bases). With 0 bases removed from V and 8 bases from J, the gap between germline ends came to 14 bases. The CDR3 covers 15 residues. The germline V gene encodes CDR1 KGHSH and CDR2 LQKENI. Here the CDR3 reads CASSPPDSQRHEQFF. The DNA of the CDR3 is TGTGCCAGCTCACCACCGGACTCCCAAAGGCATGAGCAGTTCTTC.

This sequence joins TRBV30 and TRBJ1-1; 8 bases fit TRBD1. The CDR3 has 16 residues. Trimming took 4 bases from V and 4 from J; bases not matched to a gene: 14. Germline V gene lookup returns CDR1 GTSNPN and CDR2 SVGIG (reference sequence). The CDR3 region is CAWTRRGQVMITEAFF. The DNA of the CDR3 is TGTGCCTGGACCCGCCGGGGACAGGTGATGATCACTGAAGCTTTCTTT.

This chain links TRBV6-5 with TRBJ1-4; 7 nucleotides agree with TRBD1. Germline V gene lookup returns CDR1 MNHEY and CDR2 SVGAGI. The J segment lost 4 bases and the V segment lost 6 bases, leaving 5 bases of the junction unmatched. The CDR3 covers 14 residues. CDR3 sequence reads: CASSLGQSNEKLFF. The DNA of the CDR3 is TGTGCCAGCAGCCTGGGACAGAGTAATGAAAAACTGTTTTTT.

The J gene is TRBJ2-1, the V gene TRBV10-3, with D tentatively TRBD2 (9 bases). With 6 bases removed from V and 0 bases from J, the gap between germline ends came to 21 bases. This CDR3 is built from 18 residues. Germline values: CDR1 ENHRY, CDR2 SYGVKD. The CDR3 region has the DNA TGTGCCATCAGAGACAGGGGCGGGAGGGGGAGCTCCTACAATGAGCAGTTCTTC. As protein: CAIRDRGGRGSSYNEQFF.

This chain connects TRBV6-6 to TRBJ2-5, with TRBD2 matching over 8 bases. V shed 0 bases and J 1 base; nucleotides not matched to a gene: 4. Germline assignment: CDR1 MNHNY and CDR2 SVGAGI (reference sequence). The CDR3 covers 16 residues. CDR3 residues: CASSYSASGGQETQYF. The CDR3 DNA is TGTGCCAGCAGTTACTCGGCGAGCGGGGGCCAAGAGACCCAGTACTTC.

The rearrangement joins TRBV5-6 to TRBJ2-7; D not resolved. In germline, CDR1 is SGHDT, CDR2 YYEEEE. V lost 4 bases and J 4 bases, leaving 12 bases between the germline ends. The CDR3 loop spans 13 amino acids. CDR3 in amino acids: CASSPRNFYEQYF. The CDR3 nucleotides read TGTGCCAGCAGCCCACGTAACTTTTACGAGCAGTACTTC.

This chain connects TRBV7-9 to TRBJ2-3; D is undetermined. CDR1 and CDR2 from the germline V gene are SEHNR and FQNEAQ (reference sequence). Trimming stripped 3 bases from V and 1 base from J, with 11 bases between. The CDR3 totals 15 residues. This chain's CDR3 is CASSFPVAGTDTQYF. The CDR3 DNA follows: TGTGCCAGCAGCTTCCCCGTGGCGGGCACAGATACGCAGTATTTT.

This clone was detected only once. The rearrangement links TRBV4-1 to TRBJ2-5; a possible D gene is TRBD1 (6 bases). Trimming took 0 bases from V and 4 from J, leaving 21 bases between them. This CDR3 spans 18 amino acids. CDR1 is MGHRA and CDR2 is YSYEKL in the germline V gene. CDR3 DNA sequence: TGCGCCAGCAGCCAAGATTCAAGTCCCAGGGGATATCGAGAGACCCAGTACTTC. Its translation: CASSQDSSPRGYRETQYF.

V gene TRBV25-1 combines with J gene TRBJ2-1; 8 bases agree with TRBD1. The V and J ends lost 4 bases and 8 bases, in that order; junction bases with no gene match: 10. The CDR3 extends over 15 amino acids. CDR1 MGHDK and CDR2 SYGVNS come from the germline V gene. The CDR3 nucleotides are TGTGCCAGCAGTGCAAACCAGGGGGCTTGGGATGAGCAGTTCTTC. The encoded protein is CASSANQGAWDEQFF. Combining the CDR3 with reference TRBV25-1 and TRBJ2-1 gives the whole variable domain EADIYQTPRYLVIGTGKKITLECSQTMGHDKMYWYQQDPGMELHLIHYSYGVNSTEKGDLSSESTVSRIRTEHFPLTLESARPSHTSQYLCASSANQGAWDEQFFGPGTRLTVL.